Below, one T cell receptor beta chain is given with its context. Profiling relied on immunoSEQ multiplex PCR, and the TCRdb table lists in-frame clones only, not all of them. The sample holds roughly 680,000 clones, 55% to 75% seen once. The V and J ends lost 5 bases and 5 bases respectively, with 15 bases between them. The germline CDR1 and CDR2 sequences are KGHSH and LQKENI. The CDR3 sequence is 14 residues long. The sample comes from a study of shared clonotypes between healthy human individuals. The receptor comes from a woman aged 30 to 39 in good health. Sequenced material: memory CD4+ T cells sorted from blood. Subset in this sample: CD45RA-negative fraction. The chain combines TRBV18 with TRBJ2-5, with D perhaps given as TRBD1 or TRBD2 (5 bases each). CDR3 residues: CASSTGPGMETQYF. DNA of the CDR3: TGTGCCAGCTCAACGGGGCCTGGGATGGAGACCCAGTACTTC.